The source of this T cell receptor (beta chain) is a study of blood T cell repertoires in COVID-19. Study-wide context: The samples span acute and convalescent COVID-19 from the United States, Italy and Spain.

In the original processing: Estimation of nucleated cell counts was performed using reference gene primer amplification. Method: immunoSEQ multiplex PCR; TCRdb's copy keeps in-frame clones and lacks some. D and trimming were read from the DNA, whereas the V and J calls and clone size are those reported in that table. The data show some 45,000 clones, around 82% seen once. Deletions cut 8 bases from V and 11 bases from J, with 18 bases between. The CDR3 contains 12 residues. The sample taken for sequencing was peripheral blood. This chain links TRBV12-3 or TRBV12-4 with TRBJ1-1; unclear D gene. This TCR was sampled from a woman over 75 with acute or convalescent COVID-19. The CDR3 nucleotides are TGTGCCAGCGGATCTTGGATGGGGAGGGCTTTCTTT. It codes for CASGSWMGRAFF.